The clone carrying this T cell receptor (beta chain) occurred many times. Its antigen is currently unknown. These data are taken from a study of T cells in Graves' hyperthyroidism and ophthalmopathy. Study overall: The blood sample was taken at first diagnosis, before treatment began. Study-wide results and caveats: Most thyroid-expanded clonotypes above 0.001 were also found in blood.

Among the patients, aged 18 to 65, hyperthyroidism was newly diagnosed and had lasted under 2 months. Uncontrolled infections, other autoimmune diseases, pregnancy or lactation led to exclusion of patients. Germline values: CDR1 DFQATT, CDR2 SNEGSKA (reference sequence). V gave up 3 bases and J gave up 5 bases; unmatched junction bases: 6. This CDR3 is built from 13 residues. Amplification of TCR beta CDR3 regions used RNA as the template. First-round RT-PCR of the TCR CDR3 relied on the HTBI primer set. Via MiXCR, TCRdb re-called the multiplex PCR reads, giving one row per CDR3 protein. The table has 250,000 or so distinct CDR3 sequences, approximately 15% seen once.

The specimen was blood. The chain carries TRBV20-1 and TRBJ1-1; 7 bases are a match to TRBD1. The receptor's source is a woman aged 35 to 49 with Graves' hyperthyroidism that later progressed to Graves' ophthalmopathy. The CDR3 DNA follows: TGCAGTGCTAGTCCAGGGGGATGGACTGAAGCTTTCTTT. Encoded protein: CSASPGGWTEAFF.